Ten or more counts support the clone carrying this T cell receptor beta chain. What it binds is not known. TCRdb fed the reads into MiXCR, producing one record per CDR3 protein. Among around 300,000 distinct CDR3 sequences listed, 22% were seen once. Germline V CDR1 and CDR2: MDHEN, SYDVKM. This CDR3 spans 14 amino acids. The V end lost 6 bases, the J end lost 7 bases, and 16 bases lay between the germline ends. The sample is drawn from a study of T cell repertoires in cytomegalovirus infection. The wider study: HLA-C-restricted CMV epitopes, recently identified, and well-studied HLA-B-restricted ones were used by the study.

This chain uses TRBV28 with TRBJ2-1; D may be TRBD2 (6 bases). The receptor was derived from a human donor in good health (CMV status not recorded). Some clones in this sample may be carry-over from other donors' samples. Specimen: cultured PBMCs, collected from culture after CMV antigen stimulation. The CDR3 coding sequence is TGTGCCAGCAGCCGGGACTGGGTAATGAATGAGCAGTTCTTC. Amino acids: CASSRDWVMNEQFF.